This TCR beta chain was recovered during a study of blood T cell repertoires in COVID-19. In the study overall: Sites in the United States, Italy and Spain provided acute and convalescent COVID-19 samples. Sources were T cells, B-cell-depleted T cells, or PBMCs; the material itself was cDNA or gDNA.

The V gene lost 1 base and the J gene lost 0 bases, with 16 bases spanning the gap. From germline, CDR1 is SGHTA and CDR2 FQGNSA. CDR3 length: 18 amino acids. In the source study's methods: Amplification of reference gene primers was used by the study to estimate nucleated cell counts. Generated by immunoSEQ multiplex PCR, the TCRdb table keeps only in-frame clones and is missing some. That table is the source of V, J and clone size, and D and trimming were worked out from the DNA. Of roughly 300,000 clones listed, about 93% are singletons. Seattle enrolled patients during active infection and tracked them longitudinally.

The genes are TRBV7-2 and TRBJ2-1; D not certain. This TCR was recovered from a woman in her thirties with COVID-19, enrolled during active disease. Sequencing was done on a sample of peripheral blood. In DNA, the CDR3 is TGTGCCAGCAGCTTAGTCCTTGACCAGTGGAGCTCCTACAATGAGCAGTTCTTC. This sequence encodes CASSLVLDQWSSYNEQFF.